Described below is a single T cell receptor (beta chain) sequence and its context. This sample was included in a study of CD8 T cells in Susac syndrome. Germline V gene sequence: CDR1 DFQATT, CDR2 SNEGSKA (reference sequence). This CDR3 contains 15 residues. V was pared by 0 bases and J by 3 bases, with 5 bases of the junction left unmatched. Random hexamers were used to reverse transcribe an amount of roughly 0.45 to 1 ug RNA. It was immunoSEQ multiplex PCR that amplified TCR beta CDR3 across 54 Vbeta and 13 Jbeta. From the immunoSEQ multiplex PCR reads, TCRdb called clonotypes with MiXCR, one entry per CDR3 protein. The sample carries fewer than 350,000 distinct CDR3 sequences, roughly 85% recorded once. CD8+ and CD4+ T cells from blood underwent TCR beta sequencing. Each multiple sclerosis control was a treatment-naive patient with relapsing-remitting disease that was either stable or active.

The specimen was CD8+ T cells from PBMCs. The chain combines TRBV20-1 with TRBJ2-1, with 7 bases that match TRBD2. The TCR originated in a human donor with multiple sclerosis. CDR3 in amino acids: CSARDPAGDYNEQFF. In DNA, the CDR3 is TGCAGTGCTAGAGATCCCGCGGGAGACTACAATGAGCAGTTCTTC.